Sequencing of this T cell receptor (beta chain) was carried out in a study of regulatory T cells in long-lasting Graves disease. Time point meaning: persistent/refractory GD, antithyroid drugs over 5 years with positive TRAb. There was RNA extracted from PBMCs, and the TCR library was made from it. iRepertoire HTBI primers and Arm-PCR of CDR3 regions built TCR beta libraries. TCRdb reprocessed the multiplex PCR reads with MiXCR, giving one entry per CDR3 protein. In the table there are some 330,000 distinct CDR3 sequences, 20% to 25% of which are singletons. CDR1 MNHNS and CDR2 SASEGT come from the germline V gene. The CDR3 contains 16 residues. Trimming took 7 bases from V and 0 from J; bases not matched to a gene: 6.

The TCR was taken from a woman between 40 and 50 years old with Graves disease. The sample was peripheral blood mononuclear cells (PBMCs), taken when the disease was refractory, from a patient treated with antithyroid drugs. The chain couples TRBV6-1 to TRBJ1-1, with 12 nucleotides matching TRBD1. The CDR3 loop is CASKSGTGGLNTEAFF. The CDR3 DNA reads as TGTGCCAGCAAGTCGGGGACAGGGGGCTTGAACACTGAAGCTTTCTTT.